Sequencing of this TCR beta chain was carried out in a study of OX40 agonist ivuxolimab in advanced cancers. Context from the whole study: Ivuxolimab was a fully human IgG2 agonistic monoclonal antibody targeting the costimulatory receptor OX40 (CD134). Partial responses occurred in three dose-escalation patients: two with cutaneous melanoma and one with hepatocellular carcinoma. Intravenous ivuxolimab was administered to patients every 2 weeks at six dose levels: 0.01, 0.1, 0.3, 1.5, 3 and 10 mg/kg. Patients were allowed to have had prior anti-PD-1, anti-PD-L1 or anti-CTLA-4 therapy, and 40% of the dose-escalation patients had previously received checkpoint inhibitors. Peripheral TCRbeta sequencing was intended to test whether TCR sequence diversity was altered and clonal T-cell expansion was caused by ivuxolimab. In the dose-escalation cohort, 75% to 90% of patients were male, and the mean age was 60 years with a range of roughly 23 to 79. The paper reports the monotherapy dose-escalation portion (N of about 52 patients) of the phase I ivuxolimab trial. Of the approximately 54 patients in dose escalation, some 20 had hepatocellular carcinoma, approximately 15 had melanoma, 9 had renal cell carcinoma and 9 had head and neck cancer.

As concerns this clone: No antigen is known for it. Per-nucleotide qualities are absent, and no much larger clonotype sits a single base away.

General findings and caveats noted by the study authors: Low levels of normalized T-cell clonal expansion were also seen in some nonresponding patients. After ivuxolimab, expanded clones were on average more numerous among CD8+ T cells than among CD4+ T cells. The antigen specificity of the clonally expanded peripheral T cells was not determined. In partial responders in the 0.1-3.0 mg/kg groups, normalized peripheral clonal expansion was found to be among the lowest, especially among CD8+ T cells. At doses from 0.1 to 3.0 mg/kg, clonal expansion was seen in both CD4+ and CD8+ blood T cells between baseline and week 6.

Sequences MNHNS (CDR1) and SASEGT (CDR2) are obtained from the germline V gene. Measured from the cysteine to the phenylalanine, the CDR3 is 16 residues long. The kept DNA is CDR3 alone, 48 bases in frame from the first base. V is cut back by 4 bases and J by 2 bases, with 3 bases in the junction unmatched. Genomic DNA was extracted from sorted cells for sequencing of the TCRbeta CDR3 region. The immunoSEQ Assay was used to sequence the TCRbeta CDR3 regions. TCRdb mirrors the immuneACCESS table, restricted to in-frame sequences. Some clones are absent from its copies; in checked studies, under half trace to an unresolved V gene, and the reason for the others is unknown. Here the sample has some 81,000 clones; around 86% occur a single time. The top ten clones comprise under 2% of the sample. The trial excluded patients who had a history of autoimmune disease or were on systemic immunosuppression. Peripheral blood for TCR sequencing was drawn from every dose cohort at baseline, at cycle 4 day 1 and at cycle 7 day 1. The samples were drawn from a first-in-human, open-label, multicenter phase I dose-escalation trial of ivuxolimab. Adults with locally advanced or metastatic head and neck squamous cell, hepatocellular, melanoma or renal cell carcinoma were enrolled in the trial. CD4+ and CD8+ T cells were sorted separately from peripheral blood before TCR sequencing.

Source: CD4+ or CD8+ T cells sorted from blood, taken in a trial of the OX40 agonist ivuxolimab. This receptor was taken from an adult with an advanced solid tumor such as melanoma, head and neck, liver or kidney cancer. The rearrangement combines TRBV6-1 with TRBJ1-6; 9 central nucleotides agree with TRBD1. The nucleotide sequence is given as TGTGCCAGCAGTGCGGACAGGGGTGCCTATAATTCACCCCTCCACTTT. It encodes CASSADRGAYNSPLHF.